The entry below gives a single T cell receptor beta chain sequence along with its context. Its antigen is unidentified. This entry is derived from a study of CD8+ T cells in alopecia areata. The study, taken as a whole, reports: Higher clonality was seen in lesional scalp than in normal scalp, especially in alopecia totalis/universalis. Expanded CD8+ clones among the top 100, and scalp clonality, were significantly decreased by tofacitinib.

Following extraction, RNA underwent reverse transcription to cDNA, which served as the sequencing template. Sequencing was performed with immunoSEQ multiplex PCR; in TCRdb, only in-frame clones are kept and a portion is missing. The table shows some 190,000 clones, with around 65% occurring only once. CDR3 size: 18 residues. In germline, CDR1 is SGHTA, CDR2 FQGNSA. The trim removed 4 bases at V and 6 bases at J, leaving 18 bases unmatched. Treatment reported: oral pan-JAK inhibitor, 5-10 mg twice daily. The clonotype comes from a human donor with alopecia areata. Sequencing used CD4+ T cells sorted from blood, obtained at week 44, from a patient treated with tofacitinib. This chain joins TRBV7-2 and TRBJ2-3, with 8 bases aligning to TRBD2. CDR3: CASSSLVNGGDVLDTQYF. For the CDR3, the DNA is TGTGCCAGCAGCTCACTCGTTAACGGGGGGGACGTTCTGGATACGCAGTATTTT. Full variable domain (rest looked up from reference TRBV7-2 and TRBJ2-3): GAGVSQSPSNKVTEKGKDVELRCDPISGHTALYWYRQSLGQGLEFLIYFQGNSAPDKSGLPSDRFSAERTGGSVSTLTIQRTQQEDSAVYLCASSSLVNGGDVLDTQYFGPGTRLTVL.